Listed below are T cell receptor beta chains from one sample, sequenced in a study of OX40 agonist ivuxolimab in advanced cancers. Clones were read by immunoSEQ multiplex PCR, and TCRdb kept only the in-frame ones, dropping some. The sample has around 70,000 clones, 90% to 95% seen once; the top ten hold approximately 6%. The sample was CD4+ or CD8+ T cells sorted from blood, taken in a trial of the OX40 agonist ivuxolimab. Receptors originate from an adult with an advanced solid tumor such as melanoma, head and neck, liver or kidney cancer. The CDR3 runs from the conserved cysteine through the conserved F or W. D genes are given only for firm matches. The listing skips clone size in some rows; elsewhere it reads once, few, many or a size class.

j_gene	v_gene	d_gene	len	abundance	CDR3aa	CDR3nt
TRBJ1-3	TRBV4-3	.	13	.	CASSQGGGNTIYF	TGCGCCAGCAGCCAAGGGGGAGGAAACACCATATATTTT
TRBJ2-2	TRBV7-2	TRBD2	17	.	CASSERGLAGVTGELFF	TGTGCCAGCAGCGAGCGGGGACTAGCGGGGGTCACCGGGGAGCTGTTTTTT
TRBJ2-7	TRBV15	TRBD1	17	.	CATSRDQEGQGFYEQYF	TGTGCCACCAGCAGAGATCAGGAAGGACAGGGGTTCTACGAGCAGTACTTC
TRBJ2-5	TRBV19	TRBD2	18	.	CASSIRTIGGGADETQYF	TGTGCCAGTAGTATAAGAACGATCGGCGGGGGGGCCGATGAGACCCAGTACTTC
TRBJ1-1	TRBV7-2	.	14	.	CASSFVAGGAEAFF	TGTGCCAGCAGCTTCGTGGCCGGAGGCGCTGAAGCTTTCTTT
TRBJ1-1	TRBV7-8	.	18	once	CASSLPRSQGSTGTEAFF	TGTGCCAGCAGCTTACCGCGAAGTCAGGGGTCCACGGGCACTGAAGCTTTCTTT
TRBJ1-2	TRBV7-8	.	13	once	CASRQGPLYGYTF	TGTGCCAGCAGACAGGGTCCCCTCTATGGCTACACCTTC
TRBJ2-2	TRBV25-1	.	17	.	CASSGSLGQTITGELFF	TGTGCCAGCAGTGGGTCGTTGGGGCAGACTATAACCGGGGAGCTGTTTTTT
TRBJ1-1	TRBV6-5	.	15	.	CASSYQPDVNTEAFF	TGTGCCAGCAGTTATCAGCCCGACGTGAACACTGAAGCTTTCTTT
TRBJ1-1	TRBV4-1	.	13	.	CASGTSGSKEAFF	TGCGCCAGCGGAACAAGTGGGTCAAAGGAAGCTTTCTTT
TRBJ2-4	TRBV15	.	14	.	CATSRVGDENIQYF	TGTGCCACCAGCAGAGTGGGTGACGAAAACATTCAGTACTTC
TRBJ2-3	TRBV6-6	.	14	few	CASSYSTEGDTQYF	TGTGCCAGCAGTTACTCGACAGAGGGGGATACGCAGTATTTT
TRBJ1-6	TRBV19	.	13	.	CASSPPPDSPLHF	TGTGCCAGTAGCCCACCCCCGGATTCACCCCTCCACTTT
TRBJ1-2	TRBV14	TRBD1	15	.	CASSAGQGFFYGYTF	TGTGCCAGCAGCGCGGGACAGGGGTTTTTCTATGGCTACACCTTC
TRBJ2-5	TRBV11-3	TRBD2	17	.	CASSLVNGGGTQETQYF	TGTGCCAGCAGCTTAGTTAATGGCGGGGGGACCCAAGAGACCCAGTACTTC
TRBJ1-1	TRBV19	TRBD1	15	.	CASSLGQGLNTEAFF	TGTGCCAGTAGCCTTGGACAGGGATTGAACACTGAAGCTTTCTTT
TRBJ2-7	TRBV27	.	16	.	CASSLSMGRLTYEQYF	TGTGCCAGCAGTTTATCGATGGGGCGACTAACCTACGAGCAGTACTTC
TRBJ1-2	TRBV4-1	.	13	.	CASSQEHLYGYTF	TGCGCCAGCAGCCAAGAGCACCTATATGGCTACACCTTC
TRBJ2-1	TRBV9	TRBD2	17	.	CASSALGVAGTYNEQFF	TGTGCCAGCAGCGCCCTCGGGGTAGCGGGGACCTACAATGAGCAGTTCTTC
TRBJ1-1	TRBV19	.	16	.	CASSIVSRRGAVEAFF	TGTGCCAGTAGTATCGTCTCGCGTCGAGGGGCGGTTGAAGCTTTCTTT
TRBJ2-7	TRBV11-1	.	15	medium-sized	CASSSLLGSSYEQYF	TGTGCCAGCAGCTCCTTGTTAGGAAGCTCCTACGAGCAGTACTTC
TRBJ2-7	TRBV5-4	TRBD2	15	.	CASSYGTSGTYEQYF	TGTGCCAGCAGCTACGGGACTAGCGGGACATACGAGCAGTACTTC
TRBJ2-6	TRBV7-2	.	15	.	CASSQGPAGANVLTF	TGTGCCAGCTCACAAGGACCCGCCGGGGCCAACGTCCTGACTTTC
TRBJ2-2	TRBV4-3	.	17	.	CASSQDGGGSNTGELFF	TGCGCCAGCAGCCAAGATGGAGGCGGGTCGAACACCGGGGAGCTGTTTTTT
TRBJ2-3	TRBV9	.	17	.	CASSPPRGGSGLDTQYF	TGTGCCAGCAGCCCCCCCAGGGGGGGCTCCGGGTTAGATACGCAGTATTTT
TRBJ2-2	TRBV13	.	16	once	CASSQSQLEVTGELFF	TGTGCCAGCAGCCAGAGCCAGCTAGAGGTCACCGGGGAGCTGTTTTTT
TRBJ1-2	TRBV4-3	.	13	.	CASSQVRGDGYTF	TGCGCCAGCAGCCAAGTGAGGGGGGACGGCTACACCTTC
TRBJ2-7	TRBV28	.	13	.	CASSLSYSYEQYF	TGTGCCAGCAGTTTATCGTACAGCTACGAGCAGTACTTC
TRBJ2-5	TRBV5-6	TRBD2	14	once	CASSLLASQETQYF	TGTGCCAGCAGCTTACTAGCGAGCCAAGAGACCCAGTACTTC
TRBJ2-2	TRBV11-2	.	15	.	CASSLGSRGAGELFF	TGTGCCAGCAGCTTAGGTTCAAGGGGAGCCGGGGAGCTGTTTTTT
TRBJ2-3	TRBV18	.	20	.	CASSPQVVRTDPFGTDTQYF	TGTGCCAGCTCACCACAAGTAGTCAGGACGGACCCCTTTGGGACAGATACGCAGTATTTT
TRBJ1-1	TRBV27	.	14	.	CASSLVGWNTEAFF	TGTGCCAGCAGTTTGGTCGGGTGGAACACTGAAGCTTTCTTT
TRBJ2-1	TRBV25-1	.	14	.	CASRGGSSYNEQFF	TGTGCCAGCAGGGGGGGAAGCTCCTACAATGAGCAGTTCTTC
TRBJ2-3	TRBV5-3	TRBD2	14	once	CARSRGGAPDTQYF	TGTGCCAGAAGCCGCGGGGGGGCCCCAGATACGCAGTATTTT
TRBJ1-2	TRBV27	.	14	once	CASSLSPDYAGYTF	TGTGCCAGCAGTTTATCCCCCGATTACGCTGGCTACACCTTC
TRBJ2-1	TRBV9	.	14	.	CASSVEADYNEQFF	TGTGCCAGCAGCGTAGAAGCGGACTACAATGAGCAGTTCTTC
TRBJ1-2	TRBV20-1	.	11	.	CSARDPYGYTF	TGCAGTGCTAGAGATCCATATGGCTACACCTTC
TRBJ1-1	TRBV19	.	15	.	CASSIYWAANTEAFF	TGTGCCAGTAGTATCTATTGGGCAGCGAACACTGAAGCTTTCTTT
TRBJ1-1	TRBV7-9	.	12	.	CASSLAPGEAFF	TGTGCCAGCAGCTTAGCCCCTGGGGAAGCTTTCTTT
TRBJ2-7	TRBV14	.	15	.	CASSQYDRKGYEQYF	TGTGCCAGCAGTCAATACGACAGGAAGGGCTACGAGCAGTACTTC
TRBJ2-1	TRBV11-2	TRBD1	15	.	CASSFGTGAYNEQFF	TGTGCCAGCAGCTTCGGGACAGGGGCCTACAATGAGCAGTTCTTC
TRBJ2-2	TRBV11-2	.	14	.	CASSLGFGDGELFF	TGTGCCAGCAGCTTGGGGTTTGGGGACGGGGAGCTGTTTTTT
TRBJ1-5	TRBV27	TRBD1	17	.	CASSLGPTGGGNQPQHF	TGTGCCAGCAGTTTAGGCCCCACAGGGGGTGGCAATCAGCCCCAGCATTTT
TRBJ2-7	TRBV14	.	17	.	CASSQGWTAMSSYEQYF	TGTGCCAGCAGCCAAGGTTGGACAGCTATGAGCTCCTACGAGCAGTACTTC
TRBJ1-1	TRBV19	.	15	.	CASSIAWGMNTEAFF	TGTGCCAGTAGTATAGCGTGGGGCATGAACACTGAAGCTTTCTTT
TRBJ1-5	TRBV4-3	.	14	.	CASSLSGEGQPQHF	TGCGCCAGCAGCCTTTCAGGGGAGGGTCAGCCCCAGCATTTT
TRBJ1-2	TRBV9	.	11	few	CASSGAYGYTF	TGTGCCAGCAGCGGGGCATACGGCTACACCTTC
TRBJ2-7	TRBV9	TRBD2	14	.	CASSREGSSYEQYF	TGTGCCAGCAGTAGGGAGGGGAGTTCCTACGAGCAGTACTTC
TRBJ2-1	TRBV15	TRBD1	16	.	CATSPLDRVSYNEQFF	TGTGCCACCAGCCCCCTGGACAGGGTCTCCTACAATGAGCAGTTCTTC
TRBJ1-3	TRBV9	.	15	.	CASSVGDISGNTIYF	TGTGCCAGCAGCGTCGGGGACATCTCTGGAAACACCATATATTTT
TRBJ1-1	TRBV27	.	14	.	CASSLTILGGPEVF	TGTGCCAGCAGTTTAACCATACTTGGGGGGCCTGAGGTATTT
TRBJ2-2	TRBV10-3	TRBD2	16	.	CAIAPTSGRRTGELFF	TGTGCCATCGCACCCACTAGCGGGAGGAGGACCGGGGAGCTGTTTTTT
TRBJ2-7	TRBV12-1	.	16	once	CASSFWRRGDPYEQYF	TGTGCCAGCAGCTTTTGGAGGAGGGGCGATCCCTACGAGCAGTACTTC